Presented here are 31 T cell receptor beta chains from one specimen sequenced in a study of blood T cell repertoires in COVID-19. TCRdb's table, derived via immunoSEQ multiplex PCR, lists solely in-frame clones and lacks some. The sample lists hundreds of thousands of clones, 70% to 90% occurring once. Sequenced: peripheral blood. The source is a man aged 18 to 30 with COVID-19, enrolled during active disease.

The V gene is TRBV6-6, the J gene TRBJ2-7; no definite D call. Germline values: CDR1 MNHNY, CDR2 SVGAGI (reference sequence). This CDR3 spans 14 amino acids. V lost 2 bases and J 1 base, leaving 9 bases between the germline ends. The CDR3 loop is CASSYRQESYEQYF. The CDR3 DNA reads as TGTGCCAGCAGTTACAGGCAGGAATCCTACGAGCAGTACTTC.

This clone has just a few counts. The V call is TRBV3-1 (or the pseudogene TRBV3-2), the J call TRBJ2-7; 14 bases fit TRBD2. Per germline, CDR1 LGHDT and CDR2 YNNKEL (reference sequence). This CDR3 has 17 amino acids. J was trimmed by 0 bases and V by 5 bases; bases with no gene match: 6. The CDR3 bases are TGTGCCAGCAGCTCGGGACTAGCGGGGGCCAACTCCTACGAGCAGTACTTC. Its translation is CASSSGLAGANSYEQYF.

J is TRBJ1-6 and V is TRBV5-6, with 10 bases identical to TRBD1. The trim removed 3 bases at V and 10 bases at J, leaving 7 bases unmatched. The CDR3 consists of 15 residues. Germline V gene sequence: CDR1 SGHDT, CDR2 YYEEEE. In DNA, the CDR3 is TGTGCCAGCAGCTATACCGGGACAGGGGACTCACCCCTCCACTTT. Its translation: CASSYTGTGDSPLHF. Filled out from reference TRBV5-6 and TRBJ1-6, the complete variable domain reads DAGVTQSPTHLIKTRGQQVTLRCSPKSGHDTVSWYQQALGQGPQFIFQYYEEEERQRGNFPDRFSGHQFPNYSSELNVNALLLGDSALYLCASSYTGTGDSPLHFGNGTRLTVT.

This clone showed up just a few times. The chain combines TRBV9 with TRBJ2-7, with D possibly matching TRBD1 (5 bases). Trimming took 0 bases from V and 6 from J, leaving 10 bases between them. The CDR3 contains 13 residues. Germline CDR1 is SGDLS and CDR2 is YYNGEE. The CDR3 is CASSVVAGLEQYF. The CDR3 nucleotides read TGTGCCAGCAGCGTAGTGGCAGGGCTCGAGCAGTACTTC. The full variable domain, with the rest looked up from reference TRBV9 and TRBJ2-7, is DSGVTQTPKHLITATGQRVTLRCSPRSGDLSVYWYQQSLDQGLQFLIQYYNGEERAKGNILERFSAQQFPDLHSELNLSSLELGDSALYFCASSVVAGLEQYFGPGTRLTVT.

The chain joins TRBV7-9 to TRBJ1-5; D call uncertain. V gave up 0 bases and J gave up 3 bases, with 6 bases separating them. The CDR3 consists of 14 residues. Germline-derived CDR1 and CDR2 are SEHNR and FQNEAQ (reference sequence). In DNA form, the CDR3 reads TGTGCCAGCAGCTTAGCCGGGTCCAATCAGCCCCAGCATTTT. Protein product: CASSLAGSNQPQHF.

About this clone: One end of the junction is discordant with germline, which a read error may explain. The rearrangement links TRBV7-7 to TRBJ2-3; TRBD1 matches 8 bases. Looked up from germline, CDR1 is SSHAT and CDR2 is FNYEAQ (reference sequence). The CDR3 extends over 14 amino acids. The CDR3 here is CASSPGQGTDTQYF. Here the CDR3 DNA reads TGTGCTAGCAGCCCGGGACAGGGCACAGATACGCAGTATTTT.

The chain joins TRBV3-1 (or the pseudogene TRBV3-2) to TRBJ2-5, with a possible D match to TRBD2 (6 bases). The CDR3 contains 13 residues. Germline V gene lookup returns CDR1 LGHDT and CDR2 YNNKEL (reference sequence). The V end was cut by 4 bases, the J end by 2 bases, with 8 bases between. CDR3 residues: CASSPSEQETQYF. The CDR3 nucleotides are TGTGCCAGCAGCCCTAGCGAGCAAGAGACCCAGTACTTC.

The V and J genes are TRBV6-7 and TRBJ2-7; 11 bases agree with TRBD2. TRBV6-7 is an ORF for which the function is uncertain. The CDR3 runs to 19 residues. Trimming at V came to 2 bases and at J to 5 bases, leaving 17 bases not matched to a gene. CDR3 region: CASSYGPIAGGHRRNEQYF. The CDR3 nucleotides read TGTGCCAGCAGTTACGGGCCAATAGCGGGAGGGCATCGGCGAAACGAGCAGTACTTC.

CDR3: CASRLTSGRADTQYF. CDR3 nucleotide sequence: TGTGCCAGCAGGCTGACTAGCGGGAGGGCCGATACGCAGTATTTT. The chain recombines TRBV6-5 with TRBJ2-3, with 14 bases lining up with TRBD2. Germline V gene sequence: CDR1 MNHEY, CDR2 SVGAGI. V shed 6 bases, J shed 6 bases, and the junction held 5 bases outside the gene matches. The CDR3 has 15 residues.

This chain uses TRBV7-8 with TRBJ1-1, with D possibly being TRBD1 (5 bases). The CDR3 sequence is 13 residues long. CDR1 SGHVS and CDR2 FQNEAQ come from the germline V gene. V was pared by 5 bases and J by 6 bases, with 13 bases between. The CDR3 is CASSPDRGAEAFF. For the CDR3, the DNA is TGTGCCAGCAGCCCCGACCGGGGGGCTGAAGCTTTCTTT.

The V and J genes are TRBV2 and TRBJ2-3, with 7 bases identical to TRBD1. Looked up from germline, CDR1 is SNHLY and CDR2 is FYNNEI. The CDR3 sequence is 17 residues long. Losses at the gene ends were 3 bases for V and 1 base for J; bases not matched to a gene: 10. The CDR3 loop is CASSDLPGQLGTDTQYF. CDR3 coding DNA: TGTGCCAGCAGTGACTTGCCGGGACAGCTTGGCACAGATACGCAGTATTTT. Full variable domain (missing parts from reference TRBV2 and TRBJ2-3): EPEVTQTPSHQVTQMGQEVILRCVPISNHLYFYWYRQILGQKVEFLVSFYNNEISEKSEIFDDQFSVERPDGSNFTLKIRSTKLEDSAMYFCASSDLPGQLGTDTQYFGPGTRLTVL.

Of note for this clone: The sample holds other DNA sequences that translate to the same CDR3. The rearrangement joins TRBV30 to TRBJ2-2; 8 nucleotides align to TRBD2. CDR3 length: 14 amino acids. V shed 3 bases and J 1 base; nucleotides not matched to a gene: 1. Germline CDR1 GTSNPN, CDR2 SVGIG (reference sequence). Written as DNA, the CDR3 is TGTGCCTGGAGGCTAGCGGGGAACACCGGGGAGCTGTTTTTT. This translates into CAWRLAGNTGELFF.

The chain links TRBV5-4 to TRBJ2-7, with a weak D call TRBD2 (6 bases). CDR1 and CDR2 (germline): SGHNT, YYREEE (reference sequence). The V and J ends lost 4 bases and 3 bases respectively, with 8 bases between them. The CDR3 extends over 12 amino acids. For the CDR3, the DNA is TGTGCCAGCAGCCCCGGGAGCTACGAGCAGTACTTC. The encoded protein is CASSPGSYEQYF.

This chain joins TRBV19 and TRBJ2-2; D is unresolved. This CDR3 is built from 15 residues. CDR1 is LNHDA, CDR2 SQIVND, per germline (reference sequence). Trimming removed 3 bases at V and 1 base at J, with 9 bases between. The chain's CDR3 is CASSITQVNTGELFF. The CDR3 coding sequence is TGTGCCAGTAGTATCACCCAGGTGAACACCGGGGAGCTGTTTTTT.

V gene TRBV4-1 combines with J gene TRBJ2-3, with D unresolved. This CDR3 is 15 amino acids long. The germline V and J ends were trimmed by 1 base and 6 bases, with 14 bases remaining between them. Germline assignment: CDR1 MGHRA and CDR2 YSYEKL. CDR3 amino acids: CASSQGPFLEDTQYF. CDR3 bases: TGCGCCAGCAGCCAAGGACCGTTTTTGGAGGATACGCAGTATTTT.

This clone showed up just a few times. The chain recombines TRBV3-1 (or the pseudogene TRBV3-2) with TRBJ1-1; TRBD1 matches at 9 bases. Germline lookup yields CDR1 LGHDT and CDR2 YNNKEL (reference sequence). With V trimmed by 6 bases and J by 5 bases, 4 bases remained unmatched. The CDR3 length is 13 residues. In DNA form, the CDR3 reads TGTGCCAGCAGAGCGGGACAGGGAACTGAAGCTTTCTTT. Protein sequence: CASRAGQGTEAFF.

CDR3 in DNA: TGTGCCAGCACAGGGGAGAGGGCTAATGAAAAACTGTTTTTT. Translated, it gives CASTGERANEKLFF. This rearrangement joins TRBV2 to TRBJ1-4; weak D call: TRBD1 (6 bases). CDR3 length: 14 residues. Trimming removed 7 bases from V and 3 bases from J, with 12 bases in between. Germline loops: CDR1 SNHLY, CDR2 FYNNEI.

The CDR3 DNA is TGTGCCAGCAGTGAAGCGCTTCCTGGGACAGGGGGCGGCTATGGCTACACCTTC. Its translation is CASSEALPGTGGGYGYTF. The chain is built from TRBV2 and TRBJ1-2; TRBD1 aligns across 12 bases. The germline V gene encodes CDR1 SNHLY and CDR2 FYNNEI. Germline trimming cut 0 bases from V and 4 bases from J; bases unmatched to any gene: 9. CDR3 length: 18 residues.

Note on this clone: A junction boundary mismatches the germline segment, possibly from a read error. J is TRBJ2-3 and V is TRBV7-7, with 10 bases fitting TRBD2. The V gene's germline CDR1 is SSHAT and CDR2 FNYEAQ (reference sequence). The CDR3 covers 15 residues. CDR3 sequence: CASSPGLASTDTQYF. The DNA for the CDR3 is TGTGCTAGCAGTCCGGGACTAGCGAGCACAGATACGCAGTATTTT.

This clone has a handful of counts. The chain combines TRBV27 with TRBJ2-7; D possibly corresponds to TRBD1 (6 bases). The CDR3 runs 14 residues. Germline V gives CDR1 MNHEY, CDR2 SMNVEV (reference sequence). Trimming took off 0 bases at V and 3 bases at J, with 9 bases between the two ends. The CDR3 loop is CASSLSGRGYEQYF. The CDR3 nucleotides read TGTGCCAGCAGTTTATCGGGCAGGGGCTACGAGCAGTACTTC.

The chain uses TRBV5-8 and TRBJ1-2; no firm D call. The V end was cut by 3 bases, the J end by 5 bases, with 11 bases between. Germline V gene data show CDR1 as SGHTS and CDR2 as YDEGEE. This CDR3 comprises 13 residues. The CDR3 DNA reads as TGTGCCAGCAGCTCAGGACTGTTATATGGCTACACCTTC. Translated, it gives CASSSGLLYGYTF.

The V and J genes are TRBV19 and TRBJ2-3, with 7 bases that match TRBD2. Looked up from germline, CDR1 is LNHDA and CDR2 is SQIVND (reference sequence). Germline trimming cut 5 bases from V and 3 bases from J; bases unmatched to any gene: 5. The CDR3 loop spans 14 amino acids. The CDR3: CASSRGSITDTQYF. The CDR3 nucleotides read TGTGCCAGTAGTCGCGGGAGTATAACAGATACGCAGTATTTT.

The V and J genes are TRBV4-1 and TRBJ1-1; TRBD1 agrees at 8 bases. V lost 4 bases and J lost 10; bases outside the gene matches: 5. Germline V gives CDR1 MGHRA, CDR2 YSYEKL. The CDR3 sequence is 12 residues long. CDR3 protein: CASSPLGQGAFF. The CDR3 nucleotides read TGCGCCAGCAGCCCCCTCGGACAGGGAGCTTTCTTT.

V is TRBV11-2 and J is TRBJ2-1, with TRBD1 matching over 9 bases. This CDR3 contains 14 residues. The J segment lost 8 bases and the V segment lost 3 bases, leaving 5 bases of the junction unmatched. The germline V gene has CDR1 SGHAT and CDR2 FQNNGV. CDR3: CASSLGTGTYEQFF. The CDR3, as DNA: TGTGCCAGCAGCTTGGGGACAGGGACCTATGAGCAGTTCTTC. Supplemented by reference TRBV11-2 and TRBJ2-1, the full variable domain reads EAGVAQSPRYKIIEKRQSVAFWCNPISGHATLYWYQQILGQGPKLLIQFQNNGVVDDSQLPKDRFSAERLKGVDSTLKIQPAKLEDSAVYLCASSLGTGTYEQFFGPGTRLTVL.

The CDR3 nucleotides are TGTGCCATCAGGGAATGGGGCTCTAACACTGAAGCTTTCTTT. Protein: CAIREWGSNTEAFF. This chain links TRBV10-3 with TRBJ1-1; TRBD1 is a possible D gene (5 bases). Germline V gives CDR1 ENHRY, CDR2 SYGVKD. Trimming shortened V by 6 bases and J by 2 bases, and 13 bases separated the two germline ends. This CDR3 contains 14 residues.

V is TRBV12-2 and J is TRBJ2-2; TRBD1 is the table's D call, not checked against the DNA. TRBV12-2 is recorded as a pseudogene. This CDR3 contains 16 residues. CDR3 sequence reads: CASRLGGGDNTGELFF. CDR3 sequence (DNA): TGTGCAAGTCGCTTAGGGGGCGGAGACAACACCGGGGAGCTGTTTTTT.

V gene TRBV2 combines with J gene TRBJ2-1; 8 bases are a match to TRBD1. Unmatched junction bases numbered 7, after V lost 7 bases and J lost 5 bases. The CDR3 covers 14 residues. The germline V gene encodes CDR1 SNHLY and CDR2 FYNNEI. CDR3 DNA: TGTGCCAGCATTGGCAGGGGGCTAAACAATGAGCAGTTCTTC. It translates to CASIGRGLNNEQFF.

The V and J genes are TRBV27 and TRBJ2-5; D is undetermined. CDR1 and CDR2 from the germline V gene are MNHEY and SMNVEV (reference sequence). Between the trimmed V and J ends, which lost 6 bases and 7 bases, there was a span of 27 bases. The CDR3 length is 17 residues. In nucleotides, the CDR3 is TGTGCCAGCAGCCTAAGACTGCAACGCGGCCACGCGGCGACCCAGTACTTC. Translating it yields CASSLRLQRGHAATQYF.

The chain combines TRBV18 with TRBJ2-7, with D unresolved. V lost 3 bases and J lost 0, with 9 bases in between. The CDR3 is 14 amino acids. Germline V lookup: CDR1 KGHSH, CDR2 LQKENI. The CDR3 region is CASSPTLSSYEQYF. CDR3 coding DNA: TGTGCCAGCTCACCGACTTTGAGCTCCTACGAGCAGTACTTC.

The chain uses TRBV3-1 (or the pseudogene TRBV3-2) and TRBJ1-2; the D is unclear. The CDR3 extends over 15 amino acids. Trimming removed 3 bases from V and 8 bases from J, with 19 bases in between. Germline V gene sequence: CDR1 LGHDT, CDR2 YNNKEL (reference sequence). The CDR3 region has the DNA TGTGCCAGCAGCCACTTATACGGGCCCAGCGGGGGCTACACCTTC. Translating it yields CASSHLYGPSGGYTF.

This clone was seen a handful of times. The chain recombines TRBV18 with TRBJ1-6; TRBD1 aligns across 9 bases. V lost 3 bases and J lost 5; bases outside the gene matches: 5. This CDR3 has 16 residues. Germline CDR1 reads KGHSH; CDR2 reads LQKENI. CDR3 bases: TGTGCCAGCTCACCGGGGCGACAGGGGGATAATTCACCCCTCCACTTT. Encoded protein: CASSPGRQGDNSPLHF.